This TCR beta chain was sequenced for a study of T-cell reconstitution after alpha-beta-depleted transplantation in children. Whole-study results and caveats: It was reported that alpha-beta T cells came from several hundred expanded graft clones (about two months after transplant). Recipient T cells and thymic progenitors that survived gave rise to the high TCRbeta diversity observed at day 60 in some patients. Among T cells one year after transplant, newly produced cells accounted for most counts and diversity.

Remarks on this clonotype: Its antigen is as yet unknown.

The J segment lost 2 bases and the V segment lost 3 bases, leaving 12 bases of the junction unmatched. Germline V CDR1 and CDR2: SGHRS, YFSETQ. The CDR3 consists of 19 residues. A TCRbeta library incorporating unique molecular identifiers was prepared. MiXCR, applied by TCRdb to the PCR reads, yields one record per CDR3 protein. The table records about 640,000 distinct CDR3 sequences, 10% to 15% of them present only once. The chain couples TRBV5-1 to TRBJ2-5; TRBD2 matches 14 bases. Source: PBMCs, mostly from graft donor cells, taken 360 days after TCRalphabeta/CD19-depleted stem cell transplant. This receptor was identified in a male patient aged 10-17 years who had a stem cell transplant for acute myeloid leukemia, so the T cells may come from the graft donor. CDR3 DNA sequence: TGCGCCAGCAGCTCCCCCTACGGACTAGCGGGAGGATTACAAGAGACCCAGTACTTC. Translation: CASSSPYGLAGGLQETQYF. Full variable domain (outside the CDR3, taken from reference TRBV5-1 and TRBJ2-5): KAGVTQTPRYLIKTRGQQVTLSCSPISGHRSVSWYQQTPGQGLQFLFEYFSETQRNKGNFPGRFSGRQFSNSRSEMNVSTLELGDSALYLCASSSPYGLAGGLQETQYFGPGTRLLVL.